This passage covers 28 T cell receptor beta chains from one sample sequenced in a study of Ad26.COV2.S vaccination and SARS-CoV-2 variants. Clones were sequenced by immunoSEQ multiplex PCR, and TCRdb holds only the in-frame ones, with some missing. The sample includes about 440,000 clones, 90% of them seen just once. Sample treatment: 15 to 20 received Ad26.COV2.S at low or high dose, single or two shots; a few received placebo; per-sample allocation not given. Vaccine and placebo recipients were sampled on day 63 after the first injection. The starting material was peripheral blood, obtained in a trial of Ad26.COV2.S vaccine versus placebo. These receptors all stem from a person aged 18-65 years who received the Ad26.COV2.S COVID-19 vaccine or a placebo.

The J gene is TRBJ2-5, the V gene TRBV18; D is tentatively TRBD1 or TRBD2 (6 bases each). CDR3 length: 14 residues. The germline V gene has CDR1 KGHSH and CDR2 LQKENI. V was pared by 6 bases and J by 9 bases, with 20 bases between. The CDR3 here is CASSRGPDRGAQYF. The CDR3 nucleotides read TGTGCCAGCTCCCGGGGGCCGGACAGAGGGGCCCAGTACTTC.

This clone was detected once. The chain links TRBV19 to TRBJ2-3; tentatively, D is TRBD2 (6 bases). The V gene's germline CDR1 is LNHDA and CDR2 SQIVND (reference sequence). Between the trimmed V and J ends, which lost 4 bases and 0 bases, there was a span of 11 bases. This CDR3 is 15 amino acids long. For the CDR3, the DNA is TGTGCCAGTAGTACCCCCGCGGGGAGCACAGATACGCAGTATTTT. Translating gives CASSTPAGSTDTQYF.

This chain connects TRBV19 to TRBJ2-2, with 7 bases that match TRBD1. V gave up 5 bases and J gave up 5 bases; unmatched junction bases: 11. Germline-derived CDR1 and CDR2 are LNHDA and SQIVND (reference sequence). This CDR3 spans 16 amino acids. The CDR3 DNA reads TGTGCCAGTAGTGGCTCGGGGACAGTCCTGACCGGGGAGCTGTTTTTT. Its protein product is CASSGSGTVLTGELFF.

CDR3 sequence (DNA): TGTGCCAGCAGTCCAGACAGGGTCCCAGGGGAGACCCAGTACTTC. Protein: CASSPDRVPGETQYF. The chain has TRBV27 and TRBJ2-5; 7 positions match TRBD1. Germline V CDR1 and CDR2: MNHEY, SMNVEV (reference sequence). V dropped 5 bases and J dropped 5; count of bases not matched to a gene: 11. The CDR3 runs to 15 residues.

The chain recombines TRBV2 with TRBJ1-1; no clear D. CDR1 and CDR2 (germline): SNHLY, FYNNEI. The CDR3 sequence is 14 residues long. V lost 4 bases and J lost 11, with 20 bases in between. The CDR3, as DNA: TGTGCCAGCAGTGTTTGGAGGGAAGGTTTGTATGCTTTCTTT. Its translation is CASSVWREGLYAFF.

The genes are TRBV7-2 and TRBJ1-4; D call uncertain. The CDR3 spans 13 residues. Germline CDR1 and CDR2: SGHTA and FQGNSA. The V end lost 3 bases, the J end lost 0 bases, and 2 bases lay between the germline ends. The DNA for the CDR3 is TGTGCCAGCAGCTTGGCAACTAATGAAAAACTGTTTTTT. It yields the protein CASSLATNEKLFF.

This chain uses TRBV4-2 with TRBJ2-7; D remains ambiguous. V dropped 0 bases and J dropped 5 bases, with 11 bases sitting between them. The CDR3 totals 14 residues. From germline, CDR1 is LGHNA and CDR2 YNFKEQ. CDR3 residues: CASSQEGGVDEQYF. CDR3 in DNA: TGTGCCAGCAGCCAAGAAGGTGGGGTCGACGAGCAGTACTTC.

V is TRBV7-3 and J is TRBJ2-3; D is ambiguous. The CDR3 is 15 residues long. V was pared by 3 bases and J by 2 bases, with 12 bases between. The V gene's germline CDR1 is SGHTA and CDR2 FQGTGA. The CDR3 region is CASSLRSFTTDTQYF. CDR3 in DNA: TGTGCCAGCAGCTTGCGCTCCTTTACCACAGATACGCAGTATTTT.

The chain combines TRBV24-1 with TRBJ2-5; 7 positions match TRBD1. J gave up 1 base and V 5 bases, and 6 bases lay outside the gene matches. The germline V gene has CDR1 KGHDR and CDR2 SFDVKD. This CDR3 has 15 residues. Here the CDR3 reads CATSAQGVPQETQYF. For the CDR3, the DNA is TGTGCCACCAGTGCGCAGGGGGTCCCCCAAGAGACCCAGTACTTC.

This chain connects TRBV6-5 to TRBJ1-4, with D possibly being TRBD1 (6 bases). This CDR3 spans 15 amino acids. Germline V gene data show CDR1 as MNHEY and CDR2 as SVGAGI. The V end was cut by 6 bases, the J end by 0 bases, with 11 bases between. CDR3 nucleotides: TGTGCCAGCAGCAGGGGACCCTCAACTAATGAAAAACTGTTTTTT. Protein: CASSRGPSTNEKLFF.

The chain couples TRBV27 to TRBJ2-7; 9 bases line up with TRBD2. Germline CDR1 and CDR2: MNHEY and SMNVEV (reference sequence). This CDR3 comprises 15 residues. J gave up 1 base and V 2 bases, and 3 bases lay outside the gene matches. CDR3 in DNA: TGTGCCAGCAGTTTAATAGCGGGAGATTCCTACGAGCAGTACTTC. This encodes CASSLIAGDSYEQYF.

This chain uses TRBV6-5 with TRBJ1-5; D may be TRBD1 (6 bases). This CDR3 comprises 15 residues. Germline values: CDR1 MNHEY, CDR2 SVGAGI. The V end lost 6 bases, the J end lost 5 bases, and 17 bases lay between the germline ends. CDR3 sequence (DNA): TGTGCCAGCAGAAGCGGGGGGGCCCAAGATCAGCCCCAGCATTTT. Protein sequence: CASRSGGAQDQPQHF.

The J gene is TRBJ2-5, the V gene TRBV24-1; 9 bases line up with TRBD1. There are 13 residues in the CDR3. Trimming removed 8 bases from V and 5 bases from J; junction bases left unmatched: 5. Germline V gives CDR1 KGHDR, CDR2 SFDVKD. The CDR3 DNA reads as TGTGCCACCAAGGACAGGGGCGGCGAGACCCAGTACTTC. It encodes CATKDRGGETQYF.

V usage is TRBV3-1 (or the pseudogene TRBV3-2) and J usage is TRBJ1-2, with 7 bases matching TRBD1. V dropped 2 bases and J dropped 8; count of bases not matched to a gene: 8. Per germline, CDR1 LGHDT and CDR2 YNNKEL (reference sequence). The CDR3 is 14 residues long. The CDR3 DNA reads as TGTGCCAGCAGCCAACAGGGGGGTCTATCAGGCTACACCTTC. Amino acid sequence: CASSQQGGLSGYTF.

The V gene is TRBV19, the J gene TRBJ2-6; no clear D. Trimming cost V 2 bases and J 2 bases, with 7 bases left between them. Looked up from germline, CDR1 is LNHDA and CDR2 is SQIVND (reference sequence). The length of the CDR3 is 15 residues. CDR3 coding DNA: TGTGCCAGTAGTATAATGGCAGCTGGGGCCAACGTCCTGACTTTC. The encoded protein is CASSIMAAGANVLTF.

The chain employs TRBV28 and TRBJ2-7, with D perhaps TRBD1 (6 bases). Per germline, CDR1 MDHEN and CDR2 SYDVKM. This CDR3 has 15 residues. The V gene lost 5 bases and the J gene lost 4 bases, with 18 bases spanning the gap. CDR3 in amino acids: CASSVPGHPKYEQYF. In DNA, the CDR3 is TGTGCCAGCAGTGTCCCGGGACACCCCAAGTACGAGCAGTACTTC. Full variable domain (outside the CDR3, taken from reference TRBV28 and TRBJ2-7): DVKVTQSSRYLVKRTGEKVFLECVQDMDHENMFWYRQDPGLGLRLIYFSYDVKMKEKGDIPEGYSVSREKKERFSLILESASTNQTSMYLCASSVPGHPKYEQYFGPGTRLTVT.

The chain carries TRBV27 and TRBJ2-2; tentative D call: TRBD2 (6 bases). The CDR3 covers 14 residues. Germline V gives CDR1 MNHEY, CDR2 SMNVEV (reference sequence). Deletions cut 4 bases from V and 7 bases from J, with 13 bases between. As DNA, the CDR3 is TGTGCCAGCAGTTCCCGGGACTTCGGCGGGGAGCTGTTTTTT. Its translation: CASSSRDFGGELFF.

The V and J genes are TRBV9 and TRBJ2-3; 12 bases align to TRBD2. The ends lost 0 bases at V and 4 bases at J; junction bases unmatched: 6. The germline V gene has CDR1 SGDLS and CDR2 YYNGEE. This CDR3 is 17 amino acids long. The CDR3 loop is CASSVGASGRAPDTQYF. Written as DNA, the CDR3 is TGTGCCAGCAGCGTAGGAGCTAGCGGGAGGGCCCCAGATACGCAGTATTTT.

The chain joins TRBV27 to TRBJ2-7, with a tentative D call TRBD2 (6 bases). CDR3 length: 15 residues. Trimming took off 5 bases at V and 3 bases at J, with 17 bases between the two ends. The germline V gene encodes CDR1 MNHEY and CDR2 SMNVEV (reference sequence). This chain's CDR3 is CASSNARDWNYEQYF. The CDR3 DNA reads as TGTGCCAGCAGTAATGCTCGGGACTGGAACTACGAGCAGTACTTC.

The rearrangement joins TRBV5-1 to TRBJ1-2; D possibly corresponds to TRBD1 (5 bases). The CDR3 runs to 15 residues. The V end was cut by 0 bases, the J end by 4 bases, with 13 bases between. CDR1 and CDR2 from the germline V gene are SGHRS and YFSETQ. As DNA, the CDR3 is TGCGCCAGCAGCTTGGGAGGGGCGACCCGCTATGGCTACACCTTC. Its protein is CASSLGGATRYGYTF.

The genes are TRBV7-6 and TRBJ2-1; tentatively, D is TRBD1 or TRBD2 (5 bases each). Germline-derived CDR1 and CDR2 are SGHVS and FNYEAQ. Trimming pared 1 base from V and 2 bases from J, leaving 12 bases between. CDR3 length: 16 amino acids. Here the CDR3 DNA reads TGTGCCAGCAGCTTAGGAGGGGAAGGAACCTACAATGAGCAGTTCTTC. Protein: CASSLGGEGTYNEQFF.

This clone was found once. The genes are TRBV5-1 and TRBJ1-1; D is perhaps TRBD1 (6 bases). Germline V lookup: CDR1 SGHRS, CDR2 YFSETQ. Deletions cut 0 bases from V and 3 bases from J, with 12 bases between. The CDR3 spans 15 residues. The CDR3 nucleotides are TGCGCCAGCAGCTTGGGGCAGGGGTGGTACACTGAAGCTTTCTTT. Translated: CASSLGQGWYTEAFF.

The chain carries TRBV7-9 and TRBJ2-1; 10 bases align to TRBD2. The CDR3 runs to 16 residues. J was trimmed by 4 bases and V by 5 bases; bases with no gene match: 8. Germline V CDR1 and CDR2: SEHNR, FQNEAQ (reference sequence). The CDR3 spells CASSIGTSGIYNEQFF. Written as DNA, the CDR3 is TGTGCCAGCAGCATCGGTACTAGCGGGATATACAATGAGCAGTTCTTC. Supplemented by reference TRBV7-9 and TRBJ2-1, the full variable domain reads DTGVSQNPRHKITKRGQNVTFRCDPISEHNRLYWYRQTLGQGPEFLTYFQNEAQLEKSRLLSDRFSAERPKGSFSTLEIQRTEQGDSAMYLCASSIGTSGIYNEQFFGPGTRLTVL.

J is TRBJ2-7 and V is TRBV28; possible D gene TRBD1, 6 bases. The germline CDR1 and CDR2 sequences are MDHEN and SYDVKM. Deletions cut 5 bases from V and 5 bases from J, with 10 bases between. This CDR3 is 12 amino acids long. CDR3 sequence: CASSLPGDEQYF. The CDR3 DNA reads TGTGCCAGCAGTCTTCCAGGGGACGAGCAGTACTTC.

V usage is TRBV6-5 and J usage is TRBJ2-7; TRBD2 aligns across 8 bases. Germline trimming cut 6 bases from V and 2 bases from J; bases unmatched to any gene: 3. Germline V gene sequence: CDR1 MNHEY, CDR2 SVGAGI. The CDR3 runs 13 residues. The CDR3 DNA sequence: TGTGCCAGCAGAAAGCGGGAGACCTACGAGCAGTACTTC. Its translation: CASRKRETYEQYF.

The chain links TRBV30 to TRBJ2-2; D gene uncertain. The CDR3 sequence is 12 residues long. Germline assignment: CDR1 GTSNPN and CDR2 SVGIG (reference sequence). The V end lost 5 bases, the J end lost 9 bases, and 13 bases lay between the germline ends. The CDR3 DNA is TGTGCCTGGGGAGATTTTAGCAGGGAGCTGTTTTTT. It is translated as CAWGDFSRELFF.

The chain couples TRBV19 to TRBJ2-5, with TRBD1 matching over 9 bases. The CDR3 is 14 residues long. CDR1 and CDR2 (germline): LNHDA, SQIVND (reference sequence). V trimming: 5 bases; J trimming: 5 bases; junction bases outside the gene matches: 6. CDR3 loop: CASSYGTGRETQYF. The CDR3 DNA sequence: TGTGCCAGTAGTTATGGGACAGGGAGGGAGACCCAGTACTTC.

The chain uses TRBV7-2 and TRBJ2-7, with a possible D match to TRBD2 (6 bases). The germline V and J ends were trimmed by 11 bases and 0 bases, with 20 bases remaining between them. CDR1 SGHTA and CDR2 FQGNSA come from the germline V gene. The CDR3 contains 15 residues. The CDR3 is CAAVGGADRSYEQYF. For the CDR3, the DNA is TGTGCCGCGGTCGGCGGGGCAGACCGCTCCTACGAGCAGTACTTC. The whole variable domain, filled in from reference TRBV7-2 and TRBJ2-7, reads GAGVSQSPSNKVTEKGKDVELRCDPISGHTALYWYRQSLGQGLEFLIYFQGNSAPDKSGLPSDRFSAERTGGSVSTLTIQRTQQEDSAVYLCAAVGGADRSYEQYFGPGTRLTVT.